These 18 T cell receptor beta chains originate from one sample sequenced in a study of blood T cell repertoires in COVID-19. Here immunoSEQ multiplex PCR was the method, and the copy in TCRdb shows in-frame clones only, minus some. The table has around 80,000 clones, 83% seen once. Sample: peripheral blood. The source is a woman at least 80 years old with acute or convalescent COVID-19.

The chain couples TRBV24-1 to TRBJ2-3; no clear D. The CDR3 has 18 amino acids. V dropped 1 base and J dropped 5 bases, with 21 bases sitting between them. CDR1 is KGHDR, CDR2 SFDVKD, per germline. The chain's CDR3 is CATSDFTDPGGMEDTQYF. The CDR3 DNA sequence: TGTGCCACCAGTGATTTCACAGACCCCGGTGGAATGGAAGATACGCAGTATTTT.

The genes are TRBV5-1 and TRBJ2-1; D remains unclear. This CDR3 has 14 residues. Germline CDR1 reads SGHRS; CDR2 reads YFSETQ. The V and J ends lost 0 bases and 3 bases respectively, with 7 bases between them. The CDR3 protein is CASSLEPSYNEQFF. The CDR3 DNA follows: TGCGCCAGCAGCTTGGAGCCTAGCTACAATGAGCAGTTCTTC.

This clone came up many times. The chain uses TRBV29-1 and TRBJ1-1; D unclear. The CDR3 extends over 13 amino acids. Deletions cut 7 bases from V and 5 bases from J, with 17 bases between. CDR1 is SQVTM and CDR2 is ANQGSEA in the germline V gene. CDR3 amino acids: CSARHSLRTEAFF. CDR3 coding DNA: TGCAGCGCTAGACACTCACTTCGGACTGAAGCTTTCTTT.

This chain links TRBV18 with TRBJ2-7, with D perhaps matching TRBD2 (7 bases). Trimming left V 3 bases short and J 1 base short, with 13 bases between. The CDR3 extends over 15 amino acids. CDR1 and CDR2 (germline): KGHSH, LQKENI. The CDR3 spells CASSPSGRGSYEQYF. The CDR3 region has the DNA TGTGCCAGCTCACCCTCGGGGAGGGGGTCCTACGAGCAGTACTTC.

The V gene is TRBV7-2, the J gene TRBJ2-2; 9 bases map to TRBD2. The CDR3 runs 16 residues. V lost 1 base, J lost 2 bases, and 2 bases stayed unmatched. Germline V gives CDR1 SGHTA, CDR2 FQGNSA. CDR3 region: CASSLVAGVNTGELFF. CDR3 coding DNA: TGTGCCAGCAGCTTAGTAGCGGGAGTTAACACCGGGGAGCTGTTTTTT. The full variable domain, completed using reference TRBV7-2 and TRBJ2-2, is GAGVSQSPSNKVTEKGKDVELRCDPISGHTALYWYRQSLGQGLEFLIYFQGNSAPDKSGLPSDRFSAERTGGSVSTLTIQRTQQEDSAVYLCASSLVAGVNTGELFFGEGSRLTVL.

This clone is medium-sized within its sample. V usage is TRBV4-2 and J usage is TRBJ1-6; 10 nucleotides line up with TRBD1. This CDR3 comprises 14 residues. Germline trimming cut 3 bases from V and 8 bases from J; bases unmatched to any gene: 1. CDR1 and CDR2 (germline): LGHNA, YNFKEQ. In DNA form, the CDR3 reads TGTGCCAGCAGCCAGGGACAGGGGTATTCACCCCTCCACTTT. Translation: CASSQGQGYSPLHF.

The chain couples TRBV7-2 to TRBJ2-5, with 8 bases identical to TRBD2. The junction had 5 bases not matched to a gene; V was cut back by 1 base and J by 4 bases. This CDR3 is 15 amino acids long. Germline lookup yields CDR1 SGHTA and CDR2 FQGNSA. This CDR3 is CASSLGELAGETQYF. The CDR3 DNA follows: TGTGCCAGCAGCTTAGGCGAGCTAGCGGGAGAGACCCAGTACTTC.

The chain is built from TRBV6-5 and TRBJ2-3; D possibly corresponds to TRBD2 (6 bases). Germline V gene lookup returns CDR1 MNHEY and CDR2 SVGAGI. This CDR3 contains 15 residues. Trimming shortened V by 10 bases and J by 6 bases, and 23 bases separated the two germline ends. The CDR3 nucleotides are TGTGCCACCGCCAGGTCGGGAGTCAAGGGGGATACGCAGTATTTT. Its translation: CATARSGVKGDTQYF.

The chain employs TRBV19 and TRBJ2-5; tentatively, D is TRBD1 (5 bases). The germline V gene encodes CDR1 LNHDA and CDR2 SQIVND (reference sequence). CDR3 size: 13 residues. The ends were cut back, 5 bases at V and 5 bases at J, with 12 bases in the middle. CDR3 protein: CASSPDSGETQYF. Written as DNA, the CDR3 is TGTGCCAGTAGTCCTGACAGTGGGGAGACCCAGTACTTC.

The chain joins TRBV6-5 to TRBJ1-2; 10 bases agree with TRBD1. V shed 6 bases and J 2 bases; nucleotides not matched to a gene: 3. This CDR3 has 14 amino acids. Per germline, CDR1 MNHEY and CDR2 SVGAGI. The CDR3 reads CASRGTGVNYGYTF. Written as DNA, the CDR3 is TGTGCCAGCAGGGGGACAGGGGTGAACTATGGCTACACCTTC.

The chain joins TRBV2 to TRBJ1-4; D is unresolved. The CDR3 spans 13 residues. Trimming removed 4 bases at V and 4 bases at J, with 7 bases between. Germline-derived CDR1 and CDR2 are SNHLY and FYNNEI. CDR3 coding DNA: TGTGCCAGCAGTGTAGATGTTAATGAAAAACTGTTTTTT. Protein: CASSVDVNEKLFF. Full variable domain (rest looked up from reference TRBV2 and TRBJ1-4): EPEVTQTPSHQVTQMGQEVILRCVPISNHLYFYWYRQILGQKVEFLVSFYNNEISEKSEIFDDQFSVERPDGSNFTLKIRSTKLEDSAMYFCASSVDVNEKLFFGSGTQLSVL.

V is TRBV6-2 or TRBV6-3 and J is TRBJ2-4; possible D gene TRBD1, 6 bases. The germline V and J ends were trimmed by 5 bases and 0 bases, with 17 bases remaining between them. Looked up from germline, CDR1 is MNHEY and CDR2 is SVGEGT. This CDR3 is built from 17 residues. CDR3 in DNA: TGTGCCAGCAGTCAGACCCGGACAGTCCTAGCCAAAAACATTCAGTACTTC. This translates into CASSQTRTVLAKNIQYF.

V and J are TRBV19 and TRBJ2-3, with 10 nucleotides matching TRBD1. The junction had 5 bases not matched to a gene; V was cut back by 6 bases and J by 5 bases. The germline V gene encodes CDR1 LNHDA and CDR2 SQIVND (reference sequence). This CDR3 has 14 residues. The CDR3 sequence: CASSDRGHQDTQYF. CDR3 sequence (DNA): TGTGCCAGTAGCGACAGGGGGCATCAAGATACGCAGTATTTT.

This clone has a handful of counts. The chain recombines TRBV15 with TRBJ1-3; no definite D call. V gave up 0 bases and J gave up 3 bases, with 15 bases separating them. Germline V CDR1 and CDR2: LNHNV, YYDKDF (reference sequence). This CDR3 region has 17 residues. CDR3 sequence: CATSRDRRVFGGNTIYF. CDR3 bases: TGTGCCACCAGCAGAGATCGCCGGGTCTTCGGTGGAAACACCATATATTTT. Drawing the rest from reference TRBV15 and TRBJ1-3, the complete variable domain is DAMVIQNPRYQVTQFGKPVTLSCSQTLNHNVMYWYQQKSSQAPKLLFHYYDKDFNNEADTPDNFQSRRPNTSFCFLDIRSPGLGDTAMYLCATSRDRRVFGGNTIYFGEGSWLTVV.

This clone has a single count. The chain recombines TRBV29-1 with TRBJ2-3; perhaps TRBD2 as D (5 bases). Trimming removed 4 bases at V and 6 bases at J, with 17 bases between. Germline V CDR1 and CDR2: SQVTM, ANQGSEA. CDR3 length: 14 residues. The CDR3 spells CSVGSVGESDTQYF. The CDR3 DNA reads TGCAGCGTTGGATCAGTTGGGGAGTCCGATACGCAGTATTTT.

The genes are TRBV29-1 and TRBJ2-1; tentative D call: TRBD2 (5 bases). The CDR3 loop spans 12 amino acids. V lost 4 bases to trimming and J lost 4 bases, with 8 bases between them. Germline values: CDR1 SQVTM, CDR2 ANQGSEA. As DNA, the CDR3 is TGCAGCGTTGGGACTGAATACAATGAGCAGTTCTTC. The encoded protein is CSVGTEYNEQFF.

Regarding this clone: Mismatch with germline at one junction end may stem from a read error. The chain's CDR3 is CASSLTGLAATEYF. The CDR3, as DNA: TGTGCCAGCAGCTTAACGGGACTAGCGGCGACCGAGTACTTC. V usage is TRBV7-2 and J usage is TRBJ2-5, with 11 bases fitting TRBD2. Germline CDR1 and CDR2: SGHTA and FQGNSA. The CDR3 covers 14 residues.

The CDR3 protein is CASSFSTENNSPLHF. In nucleotides, the CDR3 is TGCGCCAGCAGCTTCTCGACAGAAAATAATTCACCCCTCCACTTT. This chain uses TRBV5-1 with TRBJ1-6, with D maybe TRBD1 (5 bases). The germline V gene has CDR1 SGHRS and CDR2 YFSETQ. V was trimmed by 2 bases and J by 5 bases, leaving 11 bases between them. This CDR3 is built from 15 residues.